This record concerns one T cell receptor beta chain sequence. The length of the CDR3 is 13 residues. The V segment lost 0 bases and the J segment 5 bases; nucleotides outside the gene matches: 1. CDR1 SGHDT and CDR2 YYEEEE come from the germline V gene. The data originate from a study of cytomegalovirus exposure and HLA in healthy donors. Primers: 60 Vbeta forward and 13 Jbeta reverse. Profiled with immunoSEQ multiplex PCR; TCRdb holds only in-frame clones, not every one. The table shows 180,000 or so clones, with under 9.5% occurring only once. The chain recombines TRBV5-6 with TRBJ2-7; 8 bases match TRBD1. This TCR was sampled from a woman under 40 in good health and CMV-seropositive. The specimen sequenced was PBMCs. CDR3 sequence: CASSLVTGDEQYF. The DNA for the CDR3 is TGTGCCAGCAGCTTGGTGACAGGGGACGAGCAGTACTTC.